A single sample is the source of the 14 T cell receptor beta chains below, sequenced in a study of vaccination effects on CD4 cells after COVID-19. Ahead of sequencing, the ViraFEST assay grew antigen-specific CD4+ T cells using viral peptide pools. On day 10 of culture, CD4+ T cells were separated out. None of the vaccinated had previously contracted SARS-CoV-2, and their nucleocapsid antibodies tested negative. The antigens of these receptors remain unknown. Here immunoSEQ multiplex PCR was the method, and the copy in TCRdb shows in-frame clones only, minus some. This sample has tens of thousands of clones, with 75% to 85% found just once. Sequenced material: CD4+ T cells from PBMCs cultured with HCoV-OC43 spike peptides, taken before COVID-19 vaccination. Subset indicated: HCoV-OC43 spike overlapping peptide pool stimulation. The receptors shown here come from a human donor who received a COVID-19 vaccine.

This clone was found a few times. The chain links TRBV24-1 to TRBJ1-2, with 9 bases fitting TRBD1. This CDR3 has 15 residues. Per the germline V gene, CDR1 is KGHDR and CDR2 is SFDVKD. Trimming took 3 bases from V and 7 from J; bases not matched to a gene: 8. CDR3 DNA sequence: TGTGCCACCAGTGATCCCTCCGGGACAGGGTTTGGCTACACCTTC. Encoded protein: CATSDPSGTGFGYTF.

The CDR3 loop reads CASSPQGPYNEQFF. The CDR3 nucleotides are TGTGCCAGCAGTCCTCAGGGTCCCTACAATGAGCAGTTCTTC. The chain couples TRBV2 to TRBJ2-1; tentative D call: TRBD1 (5 bases). Germline V CDR1 and CDR2: SNHLY, FYNNEI. The V and J ends lost 5 bases and 2 bases respectively, with 10 bases between them. The CDR3 is 14 residues long. The full variable domain, with the rest looked up from reference TRBV2 and TRBJ2-1, is EPEVTQTPSHQVTQMGQEVILRCVPISNHLYFYWYRQILGQKVEFLVSFYNNEISEKSEIFDDQFSVERPDGSNFTLKIRSTKLEDSAMYFCASSPQGPYNEQFFGPGTRLTVL.

The chain carries TRBV27 and TRBJ1-5; the match to TRBD1 covers 9 bases. CDR3 length: 17 amino acids. The germline CDR1 and CDR2 sequences are MNHEY and SMNVEV (reference sequence). After removal of 6 bases from V and 3 bases from J, the junction contained 12 bases not matched to a gene. The CDR3, as DNA: TGTGCCAGCAGCAGACGGACAGGGGAGACCCCCAATCAGCCCCAGCATTTT. It codes for CASSRRTGETPNQPQHF.

This sequence joins TRBV18 and TRBJ1-6, with no clear D. The germline V and J ends were trimmed by 1 base and 9 bases, with 16 bases remaining between them. The germline V gene has CDR1 KGHSH and CDR2 LQKENI. This CDR3 is built from 16 residues. The CDR3 loop is CASSPLGDMGGSPLHF. As DNA, the CDR3 is TGTGCCAGCTCACCACTTGGAGACATGGGAGGTTCACCCCTCCACTTT. The full variable domain, with the rest looked up from reference TRBV18 and TRBJ1-6, is NAGVMQNPRHLVRRRGQEARLRCSPMKGHSHVYWYRQLPEEGLKFMVYLQKENIIDESGMPKERFSAEFPKEGPSILRIQQVVRGDSAAYFCASSPLGDMGGSPLHFGNGTRLTVT.

This chain uses TRBV2 with TRBJ2-1; possibly TRBD2 for D (5 bases). CDR1 and CDR2 from the germline V gene are SNHLY and FYNNEI. The CDR3 covers 14 residues. V lost 3 bases, J lost 9 bases, and 15 bases lay in between. CDR3 in amino acids: CASSDFISSREQFF. The CDR3 nucleotides are TGTGCCAGCAGTGACTTCATTTCTAGCCGTGAGCAGTTCTTC.

The genes are TRBV4-1 and TRBJ1-6; 9 nucleotides agree with TRBD1. The CDR3 is 16 amino acids. V gave up 4 bases and J gave up 7 bases; unmatched junction bases: 8. Germline loops: CDR1 MGHRA, CDR2 YSYEKL. DNA of the CDR3: TGCGCCAGCAGCCTGACAGGGGGTAATACGAATTCACCCCTCCACTTT. It encodes CASSLTGGNTNSPLHF.

The rearrangement uses TRBV5-8 and TRBJ1-4; TRBD1 aligns across 7 bases. This CDR3 is 14 amino acids long. J gave up 6 bases and V 2 bases, and 4 bases lay outside the gene matches. Germline values: CDR1 SGHTS, CDR2 YDEGEE. The CDR3 nucleotides are TGTGCCAGCAGCTTCACAGGGGTTGATGAAAAACTGTTTTTT. It is translated as CASSFTGVDEKLFF.

The chain is built from TRBV3-1 (or the pseudogene TRBV3-2) and TRBJ1-2; D ambiguous. The germline V and J ends were trimmed by 4 bases and 7 bases, with 16 bases remaining between them. The CDR3 is made up of 14 amino acids. CDR1 is LGHDT, CDR2 YNNKEL, per germline (reference sequence). Here the CDR3 DNA reads TGTGCCAGCAGCCCCCCCCCGGCGGTGACTGGCTACACCTTC. This sequence encodes CASSPPPAVTGYTF.

This clone was counted only a few times. This chain joins TRBV18 and TRBJ1-1, with D perhaps matching TRBD1 (6 bases). With 3 bases removed from V and 5 bases from J, the gap between germline ends came to 13 bases. The CDR3 runs 14 residues. CDR1 is KGHSH and CDR2 is LQKENI in the germline V gene. The chain's CDR3 is CASSPEGGRTEAFF. The CDR3 DNA is TGTGCCAGCTCACCCGAGGGGGGGCGAACTGAAGCTTTCTTT.

This clone has a handful of counts. The genes are TRBV14 and TRBJ1-2; D may be TRBD1 (6 bases). V lost 4 bases, J lost 2 bases, and 14 bases lay in between. There are 15 residues in the CDR3. Per the germline V gene, CDR1 is SGHDN and CDR2 is FVKESK. The CDR3 nucleotides read TGTGCCAGCAGCCCGCTTAGACAGGAGAACTATGGCTACACCTTC. Amino acids: CASSPLRQENYGYTF.

The CDR3 DNA sequence: TGTGCCAGCAGCCCACAGGGGTCAGAAGGAGATACGCAGTATTTT. Translating it yields CASSPQGSEGDTQYF. This rearrangement joins TRBV7-2 to TRBJ2-3; the match to TRBD1 covers 7 bases. Per the germline V gene, CDR1 is SGHTA and CDR2 is FQGNSA. Trimming took 5 bases from V and 5 from J; bases not matched to a gene: 10. This CDR3 contains 15 residues.

This clone has more than one count but fewer than ten. V is TRBV30 and J is TRBJ1-5; D gene unclear. Trimming removed 1 base from V and 4 bases from J, with 5 bases in between. The CDR3 length is 12 residues. CDR1 is GTSNPN and CDR2 is SVGIG in the germline V gene (reference sequence). CDR3 sequence: CAWSEGNQPQHF. The CDR3 DNA reads TGTGCCTGGAGTGAGGGAAATCAGCCCCAGCATTTT.

The chain recombines TRBV19 with TRBJ1-5; D is undetermined. Germline V CDR1 and CDR2: LNHDA, SQIVND (reference sequence). This CDR3 is 14 amino acids long. Trimming cost V 3 bases and J 7 bases, with 13 bases left between them. This CDR3 reads CASSILGSQQPQHF. CDR3 bases: TGTGCCAGTAGTATTTTAGGGTCCCAACAGCCCCAGCATTTT. The whole variable domain, remainder taken from reference TRBV19 and TRBJ1-5, is DGGITQSPKYLFRKEGQNVTLSCEQNLNHDAMYWYRQDPGQGLRLIYYSQIVNDFQKGDIAEGYSVSREKKESFPLTVTSAQKNPTAFYLCASSILGSQQPQHFGDGTRLSIL.

The rearrangement joins TRBV18 to TRBJ1-1; unclear D gene. The CDR3 sequence is 15 residues long. Germline V CDR1 and CDR2: KGHSH, LQKENI. V was cut by 3 bases and J by 1 base, with 12 bases left in between. The CDR3 nucleotides read TGTGCCAGCTCACCGGTAGGGCGAGGGAACACTGAAGCTTTCTTT. Translated: CASSPVGRGNTEAFF. The full variable domain, with the rest looked up from reference TRBV18 and TRBJ1-1, is NAGVMQNPRHLVRRRGQEARLRCSPMKGHSHVYWYRQLPEEGLKFMVYLQKENIIDESGMPKERFSAEFPKEGPSILRIQQVVRGDSAAYFCASSPVGRGNTEAFFGQGTRLTVV.